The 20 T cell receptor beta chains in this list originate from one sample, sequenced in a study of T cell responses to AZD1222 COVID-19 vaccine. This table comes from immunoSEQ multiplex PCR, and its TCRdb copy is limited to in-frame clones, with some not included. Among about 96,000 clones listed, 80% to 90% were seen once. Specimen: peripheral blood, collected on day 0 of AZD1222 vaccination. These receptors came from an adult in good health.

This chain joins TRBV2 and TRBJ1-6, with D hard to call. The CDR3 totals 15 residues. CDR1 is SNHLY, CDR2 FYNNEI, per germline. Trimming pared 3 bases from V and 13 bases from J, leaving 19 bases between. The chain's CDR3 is CASSDGKSGFGPLHF. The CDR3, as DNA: TGTGCCAGCAGTGACGGGAAGTCGGGATTTGGGCCCCTCCACTTT.

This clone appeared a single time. CDR3 residues: CASSQGAQPQHF. The CDR3 DNA sequence: TGTGCCAGCAGCCAAGGTGCGCAGCCCCAGCATTTT. The chain combines TRBV14 with TRBJ1-5; unclear D gene. The V end was cut by 1 base, the J end by 7 bases, with 5 bases between. Germline loops: CDR1 SGHDN, CDR2 FVKESK. CDR3 length: 12 amino acids.

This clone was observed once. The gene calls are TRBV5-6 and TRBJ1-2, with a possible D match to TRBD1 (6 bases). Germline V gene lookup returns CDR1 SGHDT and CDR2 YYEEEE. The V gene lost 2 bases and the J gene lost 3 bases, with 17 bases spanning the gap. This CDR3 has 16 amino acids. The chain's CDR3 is CASSFPKGGHDYGYTF. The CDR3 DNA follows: TGTGCCAGCAGCTTCCCAAAGGGGGGGCACGACTATGGCTACACCTTC.

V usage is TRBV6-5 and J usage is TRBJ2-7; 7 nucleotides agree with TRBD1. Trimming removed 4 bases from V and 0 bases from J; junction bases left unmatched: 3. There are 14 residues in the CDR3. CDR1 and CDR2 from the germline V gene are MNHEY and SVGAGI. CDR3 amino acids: CASSLRTGSYEQYF. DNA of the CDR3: TGTGCCAGCAGTTTAAGGACAGGCTCCTACGAGCAGTACTTC.

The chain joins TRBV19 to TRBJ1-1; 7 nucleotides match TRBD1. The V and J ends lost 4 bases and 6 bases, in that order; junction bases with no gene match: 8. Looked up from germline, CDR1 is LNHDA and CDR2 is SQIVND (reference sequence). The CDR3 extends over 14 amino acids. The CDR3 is CASSNDRVTSEAFF. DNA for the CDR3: TGTGCCAGTAGTAATGACAGGGTGACTTCTGAAGCTTTCTTT.

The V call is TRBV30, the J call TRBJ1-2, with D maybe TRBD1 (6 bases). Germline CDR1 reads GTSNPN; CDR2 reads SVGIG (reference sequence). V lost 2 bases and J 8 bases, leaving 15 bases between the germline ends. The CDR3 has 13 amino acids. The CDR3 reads CAWSNGQGRGYTF. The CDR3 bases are TGTGCCTGGAGTAACGGGCAGGGGCGAGGCTACACCTTC.

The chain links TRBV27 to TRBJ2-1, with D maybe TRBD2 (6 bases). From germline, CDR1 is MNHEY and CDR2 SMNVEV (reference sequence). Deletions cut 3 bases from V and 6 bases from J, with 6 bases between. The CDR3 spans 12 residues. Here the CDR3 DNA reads TGTGCCAGCAGTTTGGGGGGCAATGAGCAGTTCTTC. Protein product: CASSLGGNEQFF.

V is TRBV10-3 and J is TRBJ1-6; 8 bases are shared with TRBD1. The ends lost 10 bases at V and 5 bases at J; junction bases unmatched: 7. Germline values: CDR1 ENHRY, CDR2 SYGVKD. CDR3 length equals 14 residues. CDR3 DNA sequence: TGTGCCACCGCAGGGACAGGAGATAATTCACCCCTCCACTTT. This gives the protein CATAGTGDNSPLHF.

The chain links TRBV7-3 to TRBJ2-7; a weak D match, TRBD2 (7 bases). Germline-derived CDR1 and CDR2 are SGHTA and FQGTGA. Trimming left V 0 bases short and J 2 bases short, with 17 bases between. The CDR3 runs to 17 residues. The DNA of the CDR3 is TGTGCCAGCAGCTTAACGGGGGGGCGGATTACCCCCTACGAGCAGTACTTC. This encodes CASSLTGGRITPYEQYF.

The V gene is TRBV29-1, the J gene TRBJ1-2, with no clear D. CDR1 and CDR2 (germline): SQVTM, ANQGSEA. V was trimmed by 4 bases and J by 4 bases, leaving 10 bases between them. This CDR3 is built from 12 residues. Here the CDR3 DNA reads TGCAGCGTTGCCGACGGAGGCTATGGCTACACCTTC. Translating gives CSVADGGYGYTF.

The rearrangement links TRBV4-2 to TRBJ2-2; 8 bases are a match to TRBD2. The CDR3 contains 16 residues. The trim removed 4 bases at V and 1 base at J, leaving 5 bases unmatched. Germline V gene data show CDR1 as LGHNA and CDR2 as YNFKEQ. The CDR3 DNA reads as TGTGCCAGCAGCCGCACCGGGGGGGGGAACACCGGGGAGCTGTTTTTT. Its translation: CASSRTGGGNTGELFF.

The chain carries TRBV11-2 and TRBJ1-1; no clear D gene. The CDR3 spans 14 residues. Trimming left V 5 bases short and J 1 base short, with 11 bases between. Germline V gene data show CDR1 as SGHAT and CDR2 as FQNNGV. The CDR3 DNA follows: TGTGCCAGCAGCCCTCGGACGGGGAACACTGAAGCTTTCTTT. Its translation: CASSPRTGNTEAFF.

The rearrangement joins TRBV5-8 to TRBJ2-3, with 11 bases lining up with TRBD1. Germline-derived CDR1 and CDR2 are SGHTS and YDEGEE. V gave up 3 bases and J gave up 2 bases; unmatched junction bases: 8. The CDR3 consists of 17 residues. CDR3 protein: CASSSGTGGPFTDTQYF. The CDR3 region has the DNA TGTGCCAGCAGCTCCGGGACAGGGGGGCCGTTCACAGATACGCAGTATTTT.

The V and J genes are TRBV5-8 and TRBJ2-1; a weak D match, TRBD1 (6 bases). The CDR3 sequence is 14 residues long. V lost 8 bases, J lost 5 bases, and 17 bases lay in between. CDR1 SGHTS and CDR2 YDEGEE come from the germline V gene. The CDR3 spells CASKTGPGHNEQFF. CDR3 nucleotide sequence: TGTGCCAGTAAAACAGGGCCGGGCCACAATGAGCAGTTCTTC. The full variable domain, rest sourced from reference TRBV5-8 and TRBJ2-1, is EAGVTQSPTHLIKTRGQQATLRCSPISGHTSVYWYQQALGLGLQFLLWYDEGEERNRGNFPPRFSGRQFPNYSSELNVNALELEDSALYLCASKTGPGHNEQFFGPGTRLTVL.

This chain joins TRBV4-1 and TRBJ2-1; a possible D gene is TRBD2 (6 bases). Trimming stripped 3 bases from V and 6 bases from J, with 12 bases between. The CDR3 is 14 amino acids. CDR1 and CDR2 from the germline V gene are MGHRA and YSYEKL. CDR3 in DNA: TGCGCCAGCAGCCAGACAGCGGGCGGCAATGAGCAGTTCTTC. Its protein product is CASSQTAGGNEQFF.

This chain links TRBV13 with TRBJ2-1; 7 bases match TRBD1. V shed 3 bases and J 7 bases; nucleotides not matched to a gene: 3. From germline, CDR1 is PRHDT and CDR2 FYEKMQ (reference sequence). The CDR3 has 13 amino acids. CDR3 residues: CASSFGRGNEQFF. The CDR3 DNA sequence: TGTGCCAGCAGCTTCGGCAGGGGGAATGAGCAGTTCTTC.

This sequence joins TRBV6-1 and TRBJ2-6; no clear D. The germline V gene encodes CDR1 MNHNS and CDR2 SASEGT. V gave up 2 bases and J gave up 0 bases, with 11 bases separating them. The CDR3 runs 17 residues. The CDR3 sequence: CASSEFPWASGANVLTF. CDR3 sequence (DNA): TGTGCCAGCAGTGAATTCCCCTGGGCCTCTGGGGCCAACGTCCTGACTTTC.

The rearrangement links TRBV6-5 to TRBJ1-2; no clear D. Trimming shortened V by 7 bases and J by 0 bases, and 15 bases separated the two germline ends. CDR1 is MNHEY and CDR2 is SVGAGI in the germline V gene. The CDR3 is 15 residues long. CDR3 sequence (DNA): TGTGCCAGCACCACGGCAGGCGATACTAACTATGGCTACACCTTC. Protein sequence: CASTTAGDTNYGYTF.

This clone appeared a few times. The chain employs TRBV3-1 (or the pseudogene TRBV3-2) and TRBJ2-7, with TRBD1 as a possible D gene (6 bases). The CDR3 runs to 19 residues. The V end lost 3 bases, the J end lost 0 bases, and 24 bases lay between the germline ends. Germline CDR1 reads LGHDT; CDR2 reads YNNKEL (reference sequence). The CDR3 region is CASSHLGGIWQGHSYEQYF. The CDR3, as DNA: TGTGCCAGCAGCCACCTAGGGGGTATATGGCAGGGACACTCCTACGAGCAGTACTTC.

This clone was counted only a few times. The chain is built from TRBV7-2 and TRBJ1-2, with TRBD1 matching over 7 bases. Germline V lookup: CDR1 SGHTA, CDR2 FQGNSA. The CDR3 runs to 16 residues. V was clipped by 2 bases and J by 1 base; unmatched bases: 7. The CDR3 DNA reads TGTGCCAGCAGCTTAAGCAGGGGGGCGGGTAACTATGGCTACACCTTC. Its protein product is CASSLSRGAGNYGYTF.